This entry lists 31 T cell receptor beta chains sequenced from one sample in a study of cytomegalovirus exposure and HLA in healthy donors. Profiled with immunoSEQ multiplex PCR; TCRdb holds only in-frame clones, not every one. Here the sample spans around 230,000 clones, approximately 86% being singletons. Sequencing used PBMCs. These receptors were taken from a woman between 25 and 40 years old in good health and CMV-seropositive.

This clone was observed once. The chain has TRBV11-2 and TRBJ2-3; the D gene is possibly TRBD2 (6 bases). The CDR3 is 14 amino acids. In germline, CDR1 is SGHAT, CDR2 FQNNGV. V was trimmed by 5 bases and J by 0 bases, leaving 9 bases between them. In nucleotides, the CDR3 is TGTGCCAGCAGCGTCGGGGGTAGCACAGATACGCAGTATTTT. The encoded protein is CASSVGGSTDTQYF.

This CDR3 is CASSSGMLYGYTF. The DNA of the CDR3 is TGTGCCAGCAGTTCTGGCATGCTCTATGGCTACACCTTC. The chain uses TRBV27 and TRBJ1-2; D is unclear. Germline V gene sequence: CDR1 MNHEY, CDR2 SMNVEV (reference sequence). Trimming took 4 bases from V and 4 from J, leaving 10 bases between them. The CDR3 loop spans 13 amino acids.

The chain's CDR3 is CASSEARQGSIYGYTF. CDR3 bases: TGTGCCAGCAGTGAAGCGCGACAGGGGAGCATCTATGGCTACACCTTC. The chain has TRBV6-1 and TRBJ1-2, with 8 bases that match TRBD1. V trimming: 0 bases; J trimming: 4 bases; junction bases outside the gene matches: 7. The germline gives CDR1 MNHNS, CDR2 SASEGT. This CDR3 spans 16 amino acids.

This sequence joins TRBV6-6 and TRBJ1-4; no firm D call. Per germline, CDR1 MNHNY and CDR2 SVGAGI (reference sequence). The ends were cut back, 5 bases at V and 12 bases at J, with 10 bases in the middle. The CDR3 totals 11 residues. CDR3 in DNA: TGTGCCAGCAGTCCATCTTGGCAACTGTTTTTT. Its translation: CASSPSWQLFF.

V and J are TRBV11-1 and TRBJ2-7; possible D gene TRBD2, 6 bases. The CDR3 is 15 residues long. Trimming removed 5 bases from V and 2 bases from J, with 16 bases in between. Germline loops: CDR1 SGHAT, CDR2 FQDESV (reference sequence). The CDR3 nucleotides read TGTGCCAGCAGCCACGCCGGGCGGGGCACCTACGAGCAGTACTTC. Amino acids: CASSHAGRGTYEQYF.

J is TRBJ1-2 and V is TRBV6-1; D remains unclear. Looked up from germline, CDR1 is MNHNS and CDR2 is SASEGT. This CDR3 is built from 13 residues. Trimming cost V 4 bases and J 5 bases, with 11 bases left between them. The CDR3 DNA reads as TGTGCCAGCAGTGTTTCCGGAGGGTATGGCTACACCTTC. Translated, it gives CASSVSGGYGYTF.

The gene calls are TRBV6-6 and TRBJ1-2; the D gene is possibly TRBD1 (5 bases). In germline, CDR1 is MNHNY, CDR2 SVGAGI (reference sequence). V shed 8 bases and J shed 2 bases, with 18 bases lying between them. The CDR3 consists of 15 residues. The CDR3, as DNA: TGTGCCAGCTCAAAGGCGGGGGGGGAAAACTATGGCTACACCTTC. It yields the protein CASSKAGGENYGYTF.

The CDR3 DNA reads as TGCGCCAGCAGCCGGGACAGGGGCAACAATGAGCAGTTCTTC. Amino acid sequence: CASSRDRGNNEQFF. The chain uses TRBV5-1 and TRBJ2-1; 10 bases match TRBD1. The germline V gene has CDR1 SGHRS and CDR2 YFSETQ. V shed 4 bases, J shed 5 bases, and the junction held 3 bases outside the gene matches. The CDR3 is 14 amino acids.

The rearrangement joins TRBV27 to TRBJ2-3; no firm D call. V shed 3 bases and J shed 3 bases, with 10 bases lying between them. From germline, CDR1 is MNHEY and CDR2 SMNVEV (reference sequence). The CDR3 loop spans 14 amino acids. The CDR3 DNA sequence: TGTGCCAGCAGTTTGCGAACCGTTACAGATACGCAGTATTTT. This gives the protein CASSLRTVTDTQYF.

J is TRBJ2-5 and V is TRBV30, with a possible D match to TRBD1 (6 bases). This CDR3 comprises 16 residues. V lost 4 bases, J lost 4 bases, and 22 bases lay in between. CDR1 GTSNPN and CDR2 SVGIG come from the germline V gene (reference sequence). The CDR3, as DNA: TGTGCCTGGACTATTCTTAGAGACAGGCCGGTAGAGACCCAGTACTTC. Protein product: CAWTILRDRPVETQYF.

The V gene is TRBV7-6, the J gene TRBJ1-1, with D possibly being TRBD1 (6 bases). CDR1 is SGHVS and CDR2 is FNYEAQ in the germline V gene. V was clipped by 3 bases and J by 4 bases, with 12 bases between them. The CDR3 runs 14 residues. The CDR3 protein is CASSFTGTITEAFF. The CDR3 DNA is TGTGCCAGCAGCTTTACGGGGACAATCACTGAAGCTTTCTTT.

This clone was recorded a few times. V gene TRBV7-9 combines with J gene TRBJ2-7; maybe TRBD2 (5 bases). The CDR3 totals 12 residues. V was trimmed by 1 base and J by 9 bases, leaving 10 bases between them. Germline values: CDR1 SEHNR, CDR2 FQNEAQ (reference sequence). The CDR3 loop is CASSLDLEVQYF. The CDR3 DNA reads TGTGCCAGCAGCTTAGATTTGGAGGTGCAGTACTTC.

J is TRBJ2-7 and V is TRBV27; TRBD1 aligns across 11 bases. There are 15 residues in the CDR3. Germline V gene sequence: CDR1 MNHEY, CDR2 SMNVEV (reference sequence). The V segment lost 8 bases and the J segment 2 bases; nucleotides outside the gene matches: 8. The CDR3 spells CASGLTGQGAYEQYF. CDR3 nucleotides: TGTGCCAGCGGGTTAACGGGACAGGGGGCCTACGAGCAGTACTTC.

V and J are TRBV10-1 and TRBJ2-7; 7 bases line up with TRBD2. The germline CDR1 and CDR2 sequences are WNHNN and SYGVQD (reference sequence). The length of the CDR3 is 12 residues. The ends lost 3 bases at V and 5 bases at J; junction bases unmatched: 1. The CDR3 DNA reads TGCGCCAGCAGTGACGGGACTAACGAGCAGTACTTC. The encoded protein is CASSDGTNEQYF.

CDR3 coding DNA: TGCGCCAGCAGCTTGGTTCTAGCGTCGACCTACGAGCAGTACTTC. The encoded protein is CASSLVLASTYEQYF. The genes are TRBV5-1 and TRBJ2-7, with D perhaps matching TRBD2 (6 bases). CDR3 length: 15 residues. CDR1 is SGHRS, CDR2 YFSETQ, per germline. V shed 0 bases and J shed 2 bases, with 12 bases lying between them.

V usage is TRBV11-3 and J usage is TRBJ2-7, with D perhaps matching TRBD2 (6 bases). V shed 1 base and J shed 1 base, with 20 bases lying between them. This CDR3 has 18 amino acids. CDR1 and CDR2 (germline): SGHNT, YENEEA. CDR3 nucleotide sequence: TGTGCCAGCAGCTTAGGGGTGGACTACCTAACGCCTTCCTACGAGCAGTACTTC. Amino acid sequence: CASSLGVDYLTPSYEQYF. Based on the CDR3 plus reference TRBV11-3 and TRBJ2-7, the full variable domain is EAGVVQSPRYKIIEKKQPVAFWCNPISGHNTLYWYLQNLGQGPELLIRYENEEAVDDSQLPKDRFSAERLKGVDSTLKIQPAELGDSAVYLCASSLGVDYLTPSYEQYFGPGTRLTVT.

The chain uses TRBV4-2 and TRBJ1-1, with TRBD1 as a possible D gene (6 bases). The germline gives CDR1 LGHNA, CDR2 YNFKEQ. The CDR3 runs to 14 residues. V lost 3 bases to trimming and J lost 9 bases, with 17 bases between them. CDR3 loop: CASSQPGVSGQAFF. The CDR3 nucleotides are TGTGCCAGCAGCCAGCCAGGGGTTTCGGGACAAGCTTTCTTT.

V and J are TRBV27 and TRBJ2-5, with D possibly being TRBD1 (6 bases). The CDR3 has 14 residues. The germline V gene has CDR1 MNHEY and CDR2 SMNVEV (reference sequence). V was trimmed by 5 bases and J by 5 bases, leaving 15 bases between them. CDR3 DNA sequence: TGTGCCAGCAGTCCGCTGGGGGCTGGGGAGACCCAGTACTTC. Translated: CASSPLGAGETQYF.

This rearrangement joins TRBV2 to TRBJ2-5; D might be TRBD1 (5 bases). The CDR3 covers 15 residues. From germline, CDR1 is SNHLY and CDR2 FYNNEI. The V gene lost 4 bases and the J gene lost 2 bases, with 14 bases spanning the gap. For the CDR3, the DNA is TGTGCCAGCAGTGGGGTTGGACACCCACAAGAGACCCAGTACTTC. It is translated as CASSGVGHPQETQYF.

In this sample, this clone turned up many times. The CDR3 loop is CASSDRTGWAGELFF. The CDR3 DNA sequence: TGTGCCAGCAGTGATAGGACAGGGTGGGCCGGGGAGCTGTTTTTT. The rearrangement uses TRBV6-1 and TRBJ2-2; the match to TRBD1 covers 8 bases. Germline V gene lookup returns CDR1 MNHNS and CDR2 SASEGT. J lost 6 bases, V lost 3 bases, and 6 bases had no gene match. The CDR3 covers 15 residues.

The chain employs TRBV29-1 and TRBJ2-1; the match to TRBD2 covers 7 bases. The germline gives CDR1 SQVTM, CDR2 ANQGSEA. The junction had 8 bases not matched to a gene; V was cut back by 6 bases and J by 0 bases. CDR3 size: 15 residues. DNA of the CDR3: TGCAGCGTGGCCACTAGCGCTAGCTCCTACAATGAGCAGTTCTTC. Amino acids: CSVATSASSYNEQFF.

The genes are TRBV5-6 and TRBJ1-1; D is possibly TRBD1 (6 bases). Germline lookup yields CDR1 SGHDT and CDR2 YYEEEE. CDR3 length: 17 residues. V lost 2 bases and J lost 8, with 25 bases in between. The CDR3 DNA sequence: TGTGCCAGCAGCTTACCCAGTGGCCAGGGGATCCTCGGGGAAGCTTTCTTT. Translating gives CASSLPSGQGILGEAFF.

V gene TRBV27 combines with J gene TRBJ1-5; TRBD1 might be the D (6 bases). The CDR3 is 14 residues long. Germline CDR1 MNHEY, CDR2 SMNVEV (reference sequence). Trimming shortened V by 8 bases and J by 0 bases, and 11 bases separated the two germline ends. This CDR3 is CASRTTGSNQPQHF. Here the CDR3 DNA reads TGTGCCAGCCGAACGACAGGTAGCAATCAGCCCCAGCATTTT.

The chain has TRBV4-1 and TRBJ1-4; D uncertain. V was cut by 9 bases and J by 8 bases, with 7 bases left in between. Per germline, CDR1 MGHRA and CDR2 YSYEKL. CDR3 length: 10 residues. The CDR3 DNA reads TGCGCCAGGACTGCCGAAAAACTGTTTTTT. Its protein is CARTAEKLFF.

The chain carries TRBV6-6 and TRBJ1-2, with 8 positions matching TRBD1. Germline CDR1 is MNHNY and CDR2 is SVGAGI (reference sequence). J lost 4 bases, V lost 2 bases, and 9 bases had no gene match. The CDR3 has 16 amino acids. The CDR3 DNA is TGTGCCAGCAGTTACGCCCCGACAGACAGGGGCTATGGCTACACCTTC. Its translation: CASSYAPTDRGYGYTF.

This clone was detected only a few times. CDR3 coding DNA: TGTGCCAGTAGTTCAGAACAGGGGCCCTACGAGCAGTACTTC. Amino acids: CASSSEQGPYEQYF. The genes are TRBV19 and TRBJ2-7, with 7 bases fitting TRBD1. This CDR3 spans 14 amino acids. The germline V gene encodes CDR1 LNHDA and CDR2 SQIVND (reference sequence). The ends lost 5 bases at V and 2 bases at J; junction bases unmatched: 6.

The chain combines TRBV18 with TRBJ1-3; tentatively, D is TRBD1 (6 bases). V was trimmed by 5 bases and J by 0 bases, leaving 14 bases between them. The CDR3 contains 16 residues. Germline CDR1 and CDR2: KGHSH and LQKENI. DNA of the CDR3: TGTGCCAGCTCATCAACAGGGAGCGGCTCTGGAAACACCATATATTTT. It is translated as CASSSTGSGSGNTIYF.

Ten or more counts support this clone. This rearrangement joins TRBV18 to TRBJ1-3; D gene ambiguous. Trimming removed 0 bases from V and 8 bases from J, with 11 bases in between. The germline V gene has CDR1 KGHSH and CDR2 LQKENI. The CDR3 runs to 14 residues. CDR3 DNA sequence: TGTGCCAGCTCACCACCCCTTTCTCCTCACACCATATATTTT. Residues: CASSPPLSPHTIYF.

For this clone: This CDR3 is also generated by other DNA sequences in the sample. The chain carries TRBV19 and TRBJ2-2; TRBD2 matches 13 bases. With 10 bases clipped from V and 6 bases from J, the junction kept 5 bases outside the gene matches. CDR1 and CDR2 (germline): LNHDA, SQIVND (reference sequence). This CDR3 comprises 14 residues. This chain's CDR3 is CATGLAGIPGELFF. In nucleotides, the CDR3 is TGTGCCACGGGACTAGCGGGAATCCCCGGGGAGCTGTTTTTT.

The CDR3 bases are TGCGCCAGCAGTCAGTCACCTAGGAGAGACAGGGACTCCTACGAGCAGTACTTC. It encodes CASSQSPRRDRDSYEQYF. The rearrangement uses TRBV23-1 and TRBJ2-7, with TRBD1 matching over 7 bases. TRBV23-1 is placed among ORFs of uncertain function. Trimming took 3 bases from V and 0 from J; bases not matched to a gene: 14. The CDR3 consists of 18 residues.

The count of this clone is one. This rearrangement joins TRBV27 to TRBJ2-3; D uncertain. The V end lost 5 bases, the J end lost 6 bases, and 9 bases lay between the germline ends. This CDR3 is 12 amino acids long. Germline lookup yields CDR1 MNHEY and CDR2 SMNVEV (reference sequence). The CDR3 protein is CASSASMDTQYF. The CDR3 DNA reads TGTGCCAGCAGTGCCTCTATGGATACGCAGTATTTT.